This TCR beta chain comes out of a study of identical twins. TCRdb re-called the 5' RACE reads through MiXCR, storing one row per CDR3 protein. The sample lists some 96,000 distinct CDR3 sequences, under 6.5% occurring once. CDR1 is DFQATT and CDR2 is SNEGSKA in the germline V gene (reference sequence). Between the trimmed V and J ends, which lost 0 bases and 0 bases, there was a span of 15 bases. This CDR3 has 17 amino acids. In this sample, this clonotype turned up many times. This chain joins TRBV20-1 and TRBJ2-4; D is uncertain. Sequencing was carried out using memory T cells sorted from blood. The source is a woman aged 50 to 60 in good health. The DNA of the CDR3 is TGCAGTGCTAGAGAGAGCCAAAATCAGCTAGCCAAAAACATTCAGTACTTC. This codes for CSARESQNQLAKNIQYF.